This TCR beta chain was sequenced in a study of blood T cell repertoires in COVID-19. Study details: From the United States, Italy and Spain came samples of acute and convalescent COVID-19.

Participants, about 18 to 90 years old, spanned approximately 25 US areas. Donors were grouped by their self-reported clinical history. CDR3 size: 15 residues. The germline V gene encodes CDR1 KGHDR and CDR2 SFDVKD. Trimming took 4 bases from V and 5 from J, leaving 16 bases between them. In the study's own analysis: Counts of nucleated cells, estimated from reference gene primer amplification, were obtained. Profiling relied on immunoSEQ multiplex PCR, and the TCRdb table lists in-frame clones only, not all of them. V, J and clone size are taken as reported in that table, and D and trimming were inferred from the DNA itself. The table has a few hundred thousand clones, about 90% seen once.

Specimen: PBMCs or T cells enriched from blood (not recorded which). J is TRBJ1-1 and V is TRBV24-1; D ambiguous. The sequence was collected from a woman aged 18-29 years with acute COVID-19. Written as DNA, the CDR3 is TGTGCCACCAGTGAAGAGAGTTTGACGAGGACTGAAGCTTTCTTT. Encoded protein: CATSEESLTRTEAFF.